This passage covers 15 T cell receptor beta chains from one sample sequenced in a study of T cell responses to AZD1222 COVID-19 vaccine. Generated by immunoSEQ multiplex PCR, the TCRdb table keeps only in-frame clones and is missing some. Found here are some 140,000 clones, around nine tenths of them singletons; the top ten hold 5.5%. The specimen was peripheral blood, collected on day 0 of AZD1222 vaccination. The receptors shown here come from an adult in good health.

The chain uses TRBV28 and TRBJ2-1; D may be TRBD2 (6 bases). The CDR3 contains 18 residues. V lost 4 bases to trimming and J lost 0 bases, with 19 bases between them. CDR1 MDHEN and CDR2 SYDVKM come from the germline V gene. As DNA, the CDR3 is TGTGCCAGCAGTTCTCCGCGGGGCCGGGCCCGCTCCTACAATGAGCAGTTCTTC. Amino acids: CASSSPRGRARSYNEQFF. The full variable domain, completed using reference TRBV28 and TRBJ2-1, is DVKVTQSSRYLVKRTGEKVFLECVQDMDHENMFWYRQDPGLGLRLIYFSYDVKMKEKGDIPEGYSVSREKKERFSLILESASTNQTSMYLCASSSPRGRARSYNEQFFGPGTRLTVL.

The rearrangement links TRBV12-3 or TRBV12-4 to TRBJ1-6; no reliable D call. The CDR3 is 12 amino acids. The V end was cut by 6 bases, the J end by 5 bases, with 5 bases between. This CDR3 reads CASRHNNSPLHF. The CDR3 DNA sequence: TGTGCCAGCAGACACAATAATTCACCCCTCCACTTT.

The V call is TRBV5-6, the J call TRBJ2-5; D is unclear. Trimming removed 3 bases from V and 4 bases from J, with 22 bases in between. The CDR3 is made up of 17 amino acids. Germline CDR1 and CDR2: SGHDT and YYEEEE. The CDR3 nucleotides are TGTGCCAGCAGCTCACTTAAACGATTCATTGGGCGAGAGACCCAGTACTTC. It encodes CASSSLKRFIGRETQYF.

J is TRBJ2-2 and V is TRBV5-1; D is unclear. V lost 2 bases and J lost 2, with 1 base in between. Per germline, CDR1 SGHRS and CDR2 YFSETQ. The CDR3 totals 12 residues. The CDR3 region is CASSFNTGELFF. In DNA form, the CDR3 reads TGCGCCAGCAGCTTCAACACCGGGGAGCTGTTTTTT.

This chain links TRBV29-1 with TRBJ1-1; no clear D. Deletions cut 2 bases from V and 5 bases from J, with 18 bases between. Germline V gene data show CDR1 as SQVTM and CDR2 as ANQGSEA. The CDR3 consists of 15 residues. The CDR3 here is CSVESPGRWGTEAFF. CDR3 coding DNA: TGCAGCGTTGAATCCCCGGGCAGATGGGGTACTGAAGCTTTCTTT. The full variable domain, its missing parts supplied by reference TRBV29-1 and TRBJ1-1, is SAVISQKPSRDICQRGTSLTIQCQVDSQVTMMFWYRQQPGQSLTLIATANQGSEATYESGFVIDKFPISRPNLTFSTLTVSNMSPEDSSIYLCSVESPGRWGTEAFFGQGTRLTVV.

This sequence joins TRBV4-1 and TRBJ2-7; D is possibly TRBD2 (6 bases). Germline V gene lookup returns CDR1 MGHRA and CDR2 YSYEKL. The CDR3 consists of 16 residues. Trimming removed 4 bases at V and 7 bases at J, with 23 bases between. The CDR3 DNA is TGCGCCAGCAGCCCCCGTGGGCGGGACCCTCTTGGGGAGCAGTACTTC. Translating gives CASSPRGRDPLGEQYF.

The J gene is TRBJ2-1, the V gene TRBV19; D not resolved. The CDR3 covers 13 residues. The V end was cut by 2 bases, the J end by 7 bases, with 9 bases between. In germline, CDR1 is LNHDA, CDR2 SQIVND (reference sequence). The CDR3 loop reads CASSIFRTNEQFF. Written as DNA, the CDR3 is TGTGCCAGTAGTATATTTCGGACGAATGAGCAGTTCTTC.

The chain has TRBV5-8 and TRBJ2-3; D uncertain. This CDR3 spans 16 amino acids. Germline V gene data show CDR1 as SGHTS and CDR2 as YDEGEE. V was clipped by 3 bases and J by 1 base, with 15 bases between them. The CDR3 region has the DNA TGTGCCAGCAGCTCATTTGGACCGGCTGGCACAGATACGCAGTATTTT. This codes for CASSSFGPAGTDTQYF.

This sequence joins TRBV6-5 and TRBJ2-7, with D tentatively TRBD1 (6 bases). CDR1 is MNHEY, CDR2 SVGAGI, per germline. The ends were cut back, 0 bases at V and 5 bases at J, with 14 bases in the middle. This CDR3 is built from 15 residues. CDR3 sequence reads: CASSYSSGAGNEQYF. CDR3 in DNA: TGTGCCAGCAGTTACTCGTCAGGGGCCGGGAACGAGCAGTACTTC.

The chain couples TRBV13 to TRBJ2-1, with TRBD2 matching 9 bases. The germline CDR1 and CDR2 sequences are PRHDT and FYEKMQ (reference sequence). Trimming took 1 base from V and 2 from J; bases not matched to a gene: 9. There are 18 residues in the CDR3. The CDR3 sequence: CASSLEFSASGTYNEQFF. The DNA for the CDR3 is TGTGCCAGCAGCTTAGAATTTTCCGCTAGCGGGACCTACAATGAGCAGTTCTTC.

The J gene is TRBJ1-2, the V gene TRBV2; the D is unclear. Germline V gene lookup returns CDR1 SNHLY and CDR2 FYNNEI. V was cut by 10 bases and J by 2 bases, with 11 bases left in between. This CDR3 region has 12 residues. CDR3 DNA: TGTGCCACCCAAACGGGGAACTATGGCTACACCTTC. This translates into CATQTGNYGYTF.

V gene TRBV2 combines with J gene TRBJ1-4; D uncertain. CDR3 length: 11 residues. V lost 2 bases, J lost 8 bases, and 3 bases lay in between. Germline-derived CDR1 and CDR2 are SNHLY and FYNNEI. DNA for the CDR3: TGTGCCAGCAGTGAACTGGAAAAACTGTTTTTT. It specifies CASSELEKLFF. Combining the CDR3 with reference TRBV2 and TRBJ1-4 gives the whole variable domain EPEVTQTPSHQVTQMGQEVILRCVPISNHLYFYWYRQILGQKVEFLVSFYNNEISEKSEIFDDQFSVERPDGSNFTLKIRSTKLEDSAMYFCASSELEKLFFGSGTQLSVL.

This rearrangement joins TRBV13 to TRBJ1-1; 7 nucleotides line up with TRBD1. From germline, CDR1 is PRHDT and CDR2 FYEKMQ (reference sequence). The CDR3 covers 14 residues. Trimming took 2 bases from V and 1 from J; bases not matched to a gene: 1. The CDR3 region is CASSLNRGNTEAFF. The CDR3 bases are TGTGCCAGCAGCTTAAACAGGGGGAACACTGAAGCTTTCTTT.

The chain is built from TRBV11-3 and TRBJ2-7, with D unresolved. V lost 2 bases, J lost 4 bases, and 9 bases lay in between. Per the germline V gene, CDR1 is SGHNT and CDR2 is YENEEA. CDR3 length equals 13 residues. The CDR3 loop is CASSLFDGYEQYF. Here the CDR3 DNA reads TGTGCCAGCAGCTTATTTGATGGGTACGAGCAGTACTTC.

The chain joins TRBV9 to TRBJ2-3; 12 bases match TRBD2. Trimming removed 1 base from V and 5 bases from J; junction bases left unmatched: 11. CDR1 SGDLS and CDR2 YYNGEE come from the germline V gene. CDR3 length equals 18 residues. CDR3 protein: CASSVTPKLAGGLDTQYF. The DNA for the CDR3 is TGTGCCAGCAGCGTAACCCCAAAACTAGCGGGAGGACTAGATACGCAGTATTTT. Based on the CDR3 plus reference TRBV9 and TRBJ2-3, the full variable domain is DSGVTQTPKHLITATGQRVTLRCSPRSGDLSVYWYQQSLDQGLQFLIQYYNGEERAKGNILERFSAQQFPDLHSELNLSSLELGDSALYFCASSVTPKLAGGLDTQYFGPGTRLTVL.